This T cell receptor beta chain was identified during a study of cytomegalovirus exposure and HLA in healthy donors. This PCR relied on a set of 60 Vbeta primers and 13 Jbeta primers. The protocol was immunoSEQ multiplex PCR, while the TCRdb copy is restricted to in-frame clones and leaves out a portion. There are approximately 180,000 clones in the sample; 77% occur only once, and about 1.5% lies in the top ten. Overall study findings and caveats: Common viral pathogens seemed to be connected with several of the most significant clusters, according to a later analysis. Reportedly, fewer N-insertions than the 666-donor mean appeared in an Asian-associated ancestry cluster in a later analysis. Other equally common chains were less clonally expanded than HLA-associated TCR beta chains, a later analysis showed.

Donors counted as nominally healthy when sampled, yet unrecorded immune exposures were likely. About this clone itself: As yet, its antigen is unknown.

Germline CDR1 reads LNHDA; CDR2 reads SQIVND (reference sequence). V was cut by 2 bases and J by 4 bases, with 9 bases left in between. The CDR3 has 14 residues. Sequenced input: PBMCs. The V and J genes are TRBV19 and TRBJ1-5; D may be TRBD1 (6 bases). This sequence was found in a woman aged 30 to 39 in good health and CMV-seropositive. The CDR3 nucleotides read TGTGCCAGTAGTATACAGGGGCTAAATCAGCCCCAGCATTTT. Translating gives CASSIQGLNQPQHF.